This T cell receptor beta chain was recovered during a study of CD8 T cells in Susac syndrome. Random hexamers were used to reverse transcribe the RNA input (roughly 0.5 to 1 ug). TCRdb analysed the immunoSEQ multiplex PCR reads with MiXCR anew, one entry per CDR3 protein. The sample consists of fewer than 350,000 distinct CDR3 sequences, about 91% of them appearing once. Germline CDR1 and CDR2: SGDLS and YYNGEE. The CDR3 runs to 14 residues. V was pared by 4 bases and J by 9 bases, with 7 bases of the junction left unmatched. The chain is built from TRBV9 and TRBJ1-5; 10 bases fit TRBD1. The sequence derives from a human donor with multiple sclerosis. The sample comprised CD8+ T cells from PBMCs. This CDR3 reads CASSLGTGERPQHF. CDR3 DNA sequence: TGTGCCAGCAGCCTCGGGACAGGGGAACGGCCCCAGCATTTT.